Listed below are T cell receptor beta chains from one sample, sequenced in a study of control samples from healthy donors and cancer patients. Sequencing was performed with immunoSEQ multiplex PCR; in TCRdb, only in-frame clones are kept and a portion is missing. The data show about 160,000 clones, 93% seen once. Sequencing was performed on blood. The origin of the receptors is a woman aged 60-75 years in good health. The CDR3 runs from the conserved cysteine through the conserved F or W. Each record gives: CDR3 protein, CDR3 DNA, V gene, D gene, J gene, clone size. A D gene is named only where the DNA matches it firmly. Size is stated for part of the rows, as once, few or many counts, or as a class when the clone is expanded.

cdr3_aa: CASRPTGVRGDKNTEAFF
cdr3_nt: TGTGCCAGCAGGCCGACAGGGGTCCGCGGGGATAAGAACACTGAAGCTTTCTTT
v_call: TRBV7-9
d_call: TRBD1
j_call: TRBJ1-1
clone_size: .

cdr3_aa: CAISGGGAVRSSYNEQFF
cdr3_nt: TGTGCCATCTCGGGCGGGGGGGCCGTCCGAAGCTCCTACAATGAGCAGTTCTTC
v_call: TRBV10-3
d_call: TRBD2
j_call: TRBJ2-1
clone_size: .

cdr3_aa: CASSPAGTGVNQPQHF
cdr3_nt: TGTGCCAGCAGCCCGGCCGGGACAGGAGTCAATCAGCCCCAGCATTTT
v_call: TRBV6-2/TRBV6-3
d_call: TRBD1
j_call: TRBJ1-5
clone_size: few

cdr3_aa: CASSRGARNTIYF
cdr3_nt: TGTGCCAGCAGCCGGGGGGCACGAAACACCATATATTTT
v_call: TRBV6-5
d_call: .
j_call: TRBJ1-3
clone_size: .

cdr3_aa: CASSLGGLGEKLFF
cdr3_nt: TGCGCCAGCAGCTTGGGGGGGCTCGGTGAAAAACTGTTTTTT
v_call: TRBV5-1
d_call: .
j_call: TRBJ1-4
clone_size: .

cdr3_aa: CASSQARQNTEAFF
cdr3_nt: TGTGCCAGCAGCCAAGCTCGCCAAAACACTGAAGCTTTCTTT
v_call: TRBV14
d_call: .
j_call: TRBJ1-1
clone_size: .

cdr3_aa: CASSMLQGGIEAFF
cdr3_nt: TGTGCCAGTAGTATGTTGCAGGGAGGGATTGAAGCTTTCTTT
v_call: TRBV19
d_call: .
j_call: TRBJ1-1
clone_size: .

cdr3_aa: CASSVGGGTNYGYTF
cdr3_nt: TGTGCCAGCAGCGTGGGGGGCGGAACTAACTATGGCTACACCTTC
v_call: TRBV7-3
d_call: .
j_call: TRBJ1-2
clone_size: .

cdr3_aa: CASGLALGGYTF
cdr3_nt: TGTGCTAGTGGTTTGGCCTTAGGGGGCTACACCTTC
v_call: TRBV12-5
d_call: .
j_call: TRBJ1-2
clone_size: .

cdr3_aa: CASSLVGLTGGQGNSGANVLTF
cdr3_nt: TGTGCCAGCAGCTTAGTGGGGCTTACTGGGGGACAGGGGAACTCTGGGGCCAACGTCCTGACTTTC
v_call: TRBV13
d_call: TRBD1
j_call: TRBJ2-6
clone_size: .

cdr3_aa: CASSESAAGTVAFF
cdr3_nt: TGCGCCAGCAGTGAGTCGGCAGCAGGCACTGTCGCTTTCTTT
v_call: TRBV10-1
d_call: .
j_call: TRBJ1-1
clone_size: .

cdr3_aa: CASSWTGYTEAFF
cdr3_nt: TGTGCCAGCAGCTGGACAGGATACACTGAAGCTTTCTTT
v_call: TRBV11-3
d_call: TRBD1
j_call: TRBJ1-1
clone_size: .

cdr3_aa: CASSPGGERFF
cdr3_nt: TGTGCCAGCAGCCCCGGTGGGGAGAGGTTTTTT
v_call: TRBV11-2
d_call: .
j_call: TRBJ1-4
clone_size: .

cdr3_aa: CASSYSFRTRDSNQPQHF
cdr3_nt: TGTGCCAGCAGTTACTCGTTCCGGACGCGAGATAGCAATCAGCCCCAGCATTTT
v_call: TRBV6-2/TRBV6-3
d_call: .
j_call: TRBJ1-5
clone_size: .

cdr3_aa: CAWSAGGGYGYTF
cdr3_nt: TGTGCCTGGAGTGCCGGGGGGGGCTATGGCTACACCTTC
v_call: TRBV30
d_call: .
j_call: TRBJ1-2
clone_size: .

cdr3_aa: CASSSGQGVRQYF
cdr3_nt: TGCGCCAGCAGCTCAGGACAGGGAGTAAGGCAGTACTTC
v_call: TRBV5-1
d_call: TRBD1
j_call: TRBJ2-7
clone_size: .

cdr3_aa: CASSLEGSYEQYF
cdr3_nt: TGTGCCAGCAGCTTAGAGGGCTCCTACGAGCAGTACTTC
v_call: TRBV11-3
d_call: .
j_call: TRBJ2-7
clone_size: .

cdr3_aa: CASDRMNTEAFF
cdr3_nt: TGTGCCAGCGACAGGATGAACACTGAAGCTTTCTTT
v_call: TRBV2
d_call: .
j_call: TRBJ1-1
clone_size: .

cdr3_aa: CASSLGAKNIQYF
cdr3_nt: TGTGCCAGCAGCTTGGGGGCAAAAAACATTCAGTACTTC
v_call: TRBV5-4
d_call: .
j_call: TRBJ2-4
clone_size: .

cdr3_aa: CASSLFDFGGASTDTQYF
cdr3_nt: TGTGCCAGCAGCTTGTTCGACTTCGGGGGGGCCTCCACAGATACGCAGTATTTT
v_call: TRBV11-2
d_call: TRBD2
j_call: TRBJ2-3
clone_size: .

cdr3_aa: CASSSTRSSYNEQFF
cdr3_nt: TGTGCCAGCAGCTCGACGAGAAGCTCCTACAATGAGCAGTTCTTC
v_call: TRBV9
d_call: .
j_call: TRBJ2-1
clone_size: .

cdr3_aa: CASSLGLAGDEQYF
cdr3_nt: TGTGCCAGCAGCTTGGGACTAGCGGGGGACGAGCAGTACTTC
v_call: TRBV7-2
d_call: TRBD2
j_call: TRBJ2-7
clone_size: .

cdr3_aa: CASSPHSTGGSSPLHF
cdr3_nt: TGTGCCAGCAGTCCTCACTCGACAGGGGGCAGTTCACCCCTCCACTTT
v_call: TRBV27
d_call: TRBD1
j_call: TRBJ1-6
clone_size: .

cdr3_aa: CASSLGQGPTNTEAFF
cdr3_nt: TGTGCCAGCAGCTTGGGACAGGGGCCGACGAACACTGAAGCTTTCTTT
v_call: TRBV7-3
d_call: TRBD1
j_call: TRBJ1-1
clone_size: .

cdr3_aa: CASSPGYGYTF
cdr3_nt: TGTGCCAGCAGTCCAGGGTATGGCTACACCTTC
v_call: TRBV6-2/TRBV6-3
d_call: .
j_call: TRBJ1-2
clone_size: few

cdr3_aa: CASSPSGGVQETQYF
cdr3_nt: TGTGCCAGCAGCCCCAGCGGGGGAGTACAAGAGACCCAGTACTTC
v_call: TRBV7-2
d_call: TRBD2
j_call: TRBJ2-5
clone_size: .

cdr3_aa: CASSLDNNYGYTF
cdr3_nt: TGTGCCAGCAGTTTGGACAATAACTATGGCTACACCTTC
v_call: TRBV12-3/TRBV12-4
d_call: .
j_call: TRBJ1-2
clone_size: .

cdr3_aa: CARSGGESYGYTF
cdr3_nt: TGTGCCCGCTCGGGGGGCGAGAGCTATGGCTACACCTTC
v_call: TRBV7-9
d_call: .
j_call: TRBJ1-2
clone_size: .

cdr3_aa: CASSPQFSNQPQHF
cdr3_nt: TGTGCCAGCTCACCCCAGTTTAGCAATCAGCCCCAGCATTTT
v_call: TRBV18
d_call: .
j_call: TRBJ1-5
clone_size: .

cdr3_aa: CASRRDNQPQHF
cdr3_nt: TGTGCCAGTAGACGGGATAATCAGCCCCAGCATTTT
v_call: TRBV19
d_call: .
j_call: TRBJ1-5
clone_size: .

cdr3_aa: CASSRTGVFNEQYF
cdr3_nt: TGTGCCAGCAGCAGAACAGGGGTTTTCAACGAGCAGTACTTC
v_call: TRBV5-4
d_call: TRBD1
j_call: TRBJ2-7
clone_size: .

cdr3_aa: CASSQVGDYEQYF
cdr3_nt: TGTGCCAGCAGCCAAGTAGGGGACTACGAGCAGTACTTC
v_call: TRBV3-1/TRBV3-2
d_call: .
j_call: TRBJ2-7
clone_size: .

cdr3_aa: CASSPRTATDSPLHF
cdr3_nt: TGTGCCAGCAGCCCCCGGACCGCGACCGATTCACCCCTCCACTTT
v_call: TRBV9
d_call: .
j_call: TRBJ1-6
clone_size: .

cdr3_aa: CASSRTGGATNEKLFF
cdr3_nt: TGCGCCAGCAGCAGGACAGGGGGGGCAACTAATGAAAAACTGTTTTTT
v_call: TRBV5-1
d_call: TRBD1
j_call: TRBJ1-4
clone_size: .

cdr3_aa: CASGYNEQFF
cdr3_nt: TGTGCCAGCGGATACAATGAGCAGTTCTTC
v_call: TRBV12-3/TRBV12-4
d_call: .
j_call: TRBJ2-1
clone_size: .

cdr3_aa: CASSSTQGSPGELFF
cdr3_nt: TGTGCCAGCAGCTCAACCCAGGGGTCCCCCGGGGAGCTGTTTTTT
v_call: TRBV13
d_call: .
j_call: TRBJ2-2
clone_size: .

cdr3_aa: CASSPDYYEQYF
cdr3_nt: TGTGCCAGCAGTCCCGACTACTACGAGCAGTACTTC
v_call: TRBV27
d_call: .
j_call: TRBJ2-7
clone_size: .

cdr3_aa: CASSPLTGTSYEQYF
cdr3_nt: TGTGCCAGCAGCCCCCTAACGGGGACGTCCTACGAGCAGTACTTC
v_call: TRBV9
d_call: .
j_call: TRBJ2-7
clone_size: .

cdr3_aa: CASSLRGKGGGYTF
cdr3_nt: TGTGCCAGCAGCTTACGGGGGAAAGGTGGTGGCTACACCTTC
v_call: TRBV7-2
d_call: .
j_call: TRBJ1-2
clone_size: once

cdr3_aa: CACSRGPPTNEKLFF
cdr3_nt: TGTGCCTGTTCCAGGGGTCCGCCAACTAATGAAAAACTGTTTTTT
v_call: TRBV30
d_call: .
j_call: TRBJ1-4
clone_size: .

cdr3_aa: CASSQVLGTSTDTQYF
cdr3_nt: TGTGCCAGCAGCCAAGTTTTGGGGACTAGCACAGATACGCAGTATTTT
v_call: TRBV3-1/TRBV3-2
d_call: .
j_call: TRBJ2-3
clone_size: once

cdr3_aa: CASSPGQGVAEAFF
cdr3_nt: TGTGCCAGCAGCCCGGGACAGGGAGTTGCTGAAGCTTTCTTT
v_call: TRBV11-3
d_call: TRBD1
j_call: TRBJ1-1
clone_size: .

cdr3_aa: CASSYDLNTEAFF
cdr3_nt: TGTGCCAGCAGTTACGACCTGAACACTGAAGCTTTCTTT
v_call: TRBV6-5
d_call: .
j_call: TRBJ1-1
clone_size: .

cdr3_aa: CASSLSMTGISETQYF
cdr3_nt: TGTGCCAGCAGTTTATCGATGACAGGGATCTCAGAGACCCAGTACTTC
v_call: TRBV27
d_call: TRBD1
j_call: TRBJ2-5
clone_size: .

cdr3_aa: CASSFQRDTEAFF
cdr3_nt: TGTGCCAGCAGTTTTCAGAGGGACACTGAAGCTTTCTTT
v_call: TRBV12-3/TRBV12-4
d_call: .
j_call: TRBJ1-1
clone_size: .

cdr3_aa: CSASLPGPGGQPQHF
cdr3_nt: TGCAGTGCTAGTCTCCCAGGGCCTGGGGGTCAGCCCCAGCATTTT
v_call: TRBV20-1
d_call: .
j_call: TRBJ1-5
clone_size: .

cdr3_aa: CASSQGGGRKETQYF
cdr3_nt: TGCGCCAGCAGCCAAGGGGGTGGGAGGAAAGAGACCCAGTACTTC
v_call: TRBV4-1
d_call: .
j_call: TRBJ2-5
clone_size: .

cdr3_aa: CASSFNIGTDQETQYF
cdr3_nt: TGTGCCAGCAGCTTCAATATCGGGACGGACCAAGAGACCCAGTACTTC
v_call: TRBV5-8
d_call: .
j_call: TRBJ2-5
clone_size: .

cdr3_aa: CASSLVQLRDFSTF
cdr3_nt: TGTGCCAGCAGCTTAGTTCAGCTAAGGGATTTTTCCACCTTC
v_call: TRBV7-2
d_call: .
j_call: TRBJ1-2
clone_size: .

cdr3_aa: CASSRRGGSTDTQYF
cdr3_nt: TGTGCCAGTAGTCGCCGCGGGGGGAGCACAGATACGCAGTATTTT
v_call: TRBV19
d_call: TRBD2
j_call: TRBJ2-3
clone_size: .

cdr3_aa: CASSNGQGGDGYTF
cdr3_nt: TGTGCCAGCAGTAATGGACAGGGAGGTGATGGCTACACCTTC
v_call: TRBV2
d_call: TRBD1
j_call: TRBJ1-2
clone_size: .

cdr3_aa: CASSSGTELNTEAFF
cdr3_nt: TGTGCCAGCAGCTCAGGGACAGAATTGAACACTGAAGCTTTCTTT
v_call: TRBV7-6
d_call: TRBD1
j_call: TRBJ1-1
clone_size: .

cdr3_aa: CASSSLRERNTEAFF
cdr3_nt: TGTGCCAGCAGTTCCCTGAGGGAGCGGAACACTGAAGCTTTCTTT
v_call: TRBV27
d_call: .
j_call: TRBJ1-1
clone_size: .